The T cell receptor (beta chain) described here comes from a study of shared clonotypes between healthy human individuals (TCRdb year 2020). General notes on the study: A few men and two women, aged 18 to 49 years, made up the cohort. For each donor, CD4 naive and CD4 memory were each run on three plates, CD8 naive on two plates, and CD8 memory on one plate. To estimate repertoire size and how much clonotype sharing occurs between individuals, the study deeply sequenced the blood TCR repertoires of five healthy adults. To increase sequencing depth and limit assay-specific biases, TCR repertoire library preparation and sequencing were carried out by different laboratories using diverse techniques. Per donor, leukapheresis produced somewhere between about 0.94 and 8.9 billion PBMCs.

Broader findings and caveats from the paper: Clonotypes shared by all four sorted-subset donors showed higher generation probabilities than non-shared clonotypes. When several donors were compared, the shared fraction of clonotypes was 5% to 6.5% for naive CD4, around 3.5% for naive CD8, 2% to 2.5% for memory CD4, and less than 0.45% for memory CD8. Based on pairwise subsampling, the degree of clonotype sharing among donors was expected to be affected by sequencing depth. Estimated clonotype richness was generally larger for naive than for memory subsets. Incomplete sequencing was indicated by rarefaction of sorted-subset datasets, despite the large sequencing depth. The small number of donors limited the genetic and exposure-history diversity represented. Sampling was restricted to blood, and TCR repertoires in tissues likely differ from the TCR repertoires found in blood.

In regard to this clone: The target of this receptor is not known. Per-base quality was not reported, and no clone a single base away is much larger than it.

The donors were healthy, HIV-negative adults who had no recently reported acute infections or vaccinations. All donors were Caucasian adults living in Nashville, Tennessee, USA. CD4+ T cells were enriched through magnetic negative selection, after which naive cells were positively selected on CD45RA and the remaining negative fraction served as the memory subset. Blood was collected by leukapheresis, and PBMCs were isolated by Ficoll-Histopaque density gradient centrifugation and then cryopreserved in liquid nitrogen vapor phase. Purity and quantity of every magnetically sorted T cell population were checked by analytical flow cytometry. Genomic DNA was isolated from every sorted fraction and measured by UV absorbance on a Nanodrop 2000c. The CDR3 spans 15 residues, from the cysteine through the phenylalanine. The CDR3 DNA has 45 bases and is translated from base 1. V is shortened by 6 bases, J by 4 bases, and the region joining them spans 18 bases. CDR1 MNHEY and CDR2 SVGAGI were looked up in the germline V gene.

TCR CDR3 regions were amplified from genomic DNA by multiplex PCR using the deep immunoSEQ assay. For each cell subset, the extracted genomic DNA was distributed evenly across all wells of several immunoSEQ 96-well plates, and each plate served as one replicate. For sorted subsets, approximately 0.2 ug of genomic DNA, equivalent to about 30,000 T cell genomes, went into each replicate PCR. The purified libraries were quantified using a Qubit 3.0 fluorometer, sized with a Bioanalyzer 2100, and then quantified again using the KAPA Library Quantification kit. Every immunoSEQ 96-well plate was sequenced on a separate single-read 150-cycle Illumina NextSeq 550 flow cell. In the paper's pipeline: Because only junctional sequences without quality scores were contained in the immunoSEQ output, filtering matching that applied to full-length reads could not be performed. To assign V/J genes and CDR3, sequences were annotated against IMGT germline references using PyIR, a Python wrapper for IgBLAST v1.9. Reads were filtered out if the reads had weak V/J assignments (E-value above 1e-6), no CDR3, stop codons, out-of-frame junctions, or ambiguous translated residues. V3J clonotypes were defined as sequences sharing the same inferred V gene, J gene, and CDR3 amino acid sequence. To compute the percentage overlap between repertoires, the number of shared unique clonotypes was divided by the size of the smaller repertoire. RTK rarefaction, the Chao1 estimator, and Recon v2.1 estimates of unobserved clonotypes were used to assess repertoire richness. Generation probabilities for all TCRbeta clonotypes obtained by the gDNA method from a handful of donors were computed using OLGA. The source is immuneACCESS, and TCRdb retained only in-frame sequences with V and J called. Part of the clones is not carried over; for the studies checked, unresolved V genes explain less than half of this, and the remainder is unexplained. V and J calls plus clone size are reproduced from that table; the DNA served to infer D and trimming. In this sample the table shows approximately 2,000,000 clones, about nine tenths of which occur a single time. 0.37% of the sample is in the top ten clones.

Sample: naive CD4+ T cells from PBMCs. Interpreted using the paper, the cell subset or site label stands for: CD45RA+ positively selected. The receptor chain draws on TRBV6-5 and TRBJ1-2; the D gene is perhaps TRBD1, from 6 matching bases. The clonotype comes from a man between 18 and 35 years old in good health. Some clones in this sample may be carry-over from other donors' samples. The CDR3 here reads CASRLNPDSLYGYTF. The DNA sequence is given as TGTGCCAGCAGACTCAATCCGGACAGTCTCTATGGCTACACCTTC.